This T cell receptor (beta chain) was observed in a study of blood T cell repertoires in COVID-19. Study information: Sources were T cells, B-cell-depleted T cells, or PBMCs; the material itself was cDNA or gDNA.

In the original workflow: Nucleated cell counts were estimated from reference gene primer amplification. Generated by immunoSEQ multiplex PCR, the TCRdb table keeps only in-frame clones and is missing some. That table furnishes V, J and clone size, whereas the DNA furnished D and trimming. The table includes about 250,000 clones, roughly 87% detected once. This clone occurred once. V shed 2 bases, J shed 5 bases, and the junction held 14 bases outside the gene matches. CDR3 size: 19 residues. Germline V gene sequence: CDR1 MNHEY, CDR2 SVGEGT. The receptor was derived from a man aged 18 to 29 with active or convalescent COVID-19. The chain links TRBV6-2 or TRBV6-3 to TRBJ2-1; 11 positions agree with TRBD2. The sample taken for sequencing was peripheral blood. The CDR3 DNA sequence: TGTGCCAGCAGTTACGCGCTAGCGGGGGGCCTCAGAGCGCACAATGAGCAGTTCTTC. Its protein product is CASSYALAGGLRAHNEQFF.